This T cell receptor beta chain was recovered during a study of blood T cell repertoires in COVID-19. Study-level information: There were acute and convalescent COVID-19 samples, and they came from the United States, Italy and Spain.

Methods used by the authors: Estimated nucleated cell counts came from reference gene primer amplification. Clones were read by immunoSEQ multiplex PCR, and TCRdb kept only the in-frame ones, dropping some. The DNA gave D and trimming, while V, J and clone size come from that table. Of more than 70,000 clones listed, 75% to 85% are singletons. Sequenced sample: peripheral blood. The clonotype originates from a human donor in a cohort sampled during active COVID-19.

The CDR3: CASSSRLAARTQYF. CDR3 coding DNA: TGTGCCAGCAGCTCACGACTAGCGGCCCGGACCCAGTACTTC. The chain uses TRBV7-3 and TRBJ2-5; 9 bases fit TRBD2. V lost 4 bases and J lost 7; bases outside the gene matches: 7. Germline values: CDR1 SGHTA, CDR2 FQGTGA. The length of the CDR3 is 14 residues.